The 22 T cell receptor beta chains presented below share a single source sample, sequenced in a study of human T cells and chemical hapten exposure. This sample's time point: pre-sensitization, week 0. Treatment meaning: therapeutic diphenylcyclopropenone sensitization with weekly scalp DPC. MiXCR, run by TCRdb on the RACE reads, gives a single entry per CDR3 protein. The sample consists of 300,000 to 450,000 distinct CDR3 sequences, approximately 5.8% of them appearing once. The sample here was whole blood, taken in connection with sensitization to the hapten diphenylcyclopropenone (DPC). The receptors were gathered from a woman aged 18-29 years with alopecia areata. Some clones in this sample may be carry-over from other donors' samples.

The sample holds many counts of this clonotype. The rearrangement uses TRBV7-2 and TRBJ1-6; 7 bases line up with TRBD1. V was pared by 1 base and J by 7 bases, with 4 bases of the junction left unmatched. Germline-derived CDR1 and CDR2 are SGHTA and FQGNSA. The CDR3 has 15 amino acids. CDR3 in DNA: TGTGCCAGCAGCTTAGTGGCAGGGGGAAATTCACCCCTCCACTTT. Translating gives CASSLVAGGNSPLHF.

The table lists this clonotype with many counts. The chain links TRBV20-1 to TRBJ2-3; no definite D call. Germline V lookup: CDR1 DFQATT, CDR2 SNEGSKA (reference sequence). V shed 0 bases and J shed 0 bases, with 7 bases lying between them. The CDR3 has 14 amino acids. The CDR3 DNA follows: TGCAGTGCTAGAGATCCCGCTAGCACAGATACGCAGTATTTT. Its translation is CSARDPASTDTQYF.

This clonotype was seen many times. The chain uses TRBV18 and TRBJ1-6, with D maybe TRBD1 (6 bases). The CDR3 totals 16 residues. Germline V gives CDR1 KGHSH, CDR2 LQKENI. The V end was cut by 1 base, the J end by 5 bases, with 12 bases between. CDR3 nucleotide sequence: TGTGCCAGCTCACCACTGGGGACACTAAATAATTCACCCCTCCACTTT. Its protein is CASSPLGTLNNSPLHF.

This clonotype was detected only a few times. V gene TRBV6-5 combines with J gene TRBJ1-1; D gene uncertain. Germline-derived CDR1 and CDR2 are MNHEY and SVGAGI. This CDR3 spans 14 amino acids. V lost 4 bases and J 1 base, leaving 10 bases between the germline ends. This CDR3 is CASSSFRANTEAFF. Here the CDR3 DNA reads TGTGCCAGCAGTTCGTTCCGGGCGAACACTGAAGCTTTCTTT.

This clonotype was observed many times. CDR3 protein: CASRLAVGTDTQYF. CDR3 nucleotides: TGTGCCAGCCGTCTAGCGGTGGGCACAGATACGCAGTATTTT. The chain joins TRBV27 to TRBJ2-3, with 7 bases that match TRBD2. This CDR3 comprises 14 residues. In germline, CDR1 is MNHEY, CDR2 SMNVEV (reference sequence). With V trimmed by 8 bases and J by 1 base, 6 bases remained unmatched.

This clonotype was counted between two and nine times. The chain has TRBV7-2 and TRBJ2-3; the D gene is possibly TRBD2 (5 bases). This CDR3 has 15 residues. Germline assignment: CDR1 SGHTA and CDR2 FQGNSA. Trimming took off 2 bases at V and 0 bases at J, with 9 bases between the two ends. In DNA, the CDR3 is TGTGCCAGCAGCTTATCTCGGACTAGCACAGATACGCAGTATTTT. This sequence encodes CASSLSRTSTDTQYF.

This clonotype was counted a few times. The chain couples TRBV12-3 or TRBV12-4 to TRBJ1-6; maybe TRBD1 (5 bases). Trimming shortened V by 2 bases and J by 7 bases, and 12 bases separated the two germline ends. The CDR3 spans 15 residues. CDR3 amino acids: CASSLRGRNNSPLHF. CDR3 coding DNA: TGTGCCAGCAGTTTAAGGGGACGGAACAATTCACCCCTCCACTTT.

The chain couples TRBV28 to TRBJ1-5, with D possibly matching TRBD1 (5 bases). CDR1 is MDHEN, CDR2 SYDVKM, per germline. V was shortened by 1 base and J by 6 bases, with 19 bases between the two germline ends. The CDR3 is made up of 17 amino acids. CDR3 protein: CASSLYAGGVSGQPQHF. For the CDR3, the DNA is TGTGCCAGCAGTTTATACGCTGGGGGAGTTAGTGGTCAGCCCCAGCATTTT.

This clonotype has only a few counts. This chain connects TRBV15 to TRBJ2-7, with 7 bases lining up with TRBD1. The germline V gene has CDR1 LNHNV and CDR2 YYDKDF (reference sequence). Losses at the gene ends were 3 bases for V and 2 bases for J; bases not matched to a gene: 7. CDR3 length equals 15 residues. The CDR3 bases are TGTGCCACCAGCAGGACCGGGACAGTAGCCTACGAGCAGTACTTC. It translates to CATSRTGTVAYEQYF.

This clonotype was seen many times. The chain recombines TRBV12-3 or TRBV12-4 with TRBJ2-5, with 7 bases matching TRBD1. The CDR3 runs to 13 residues. Germline trimming cut 6 bases from V and 7 bases from J; bases unmatched to any gene: 8. The CDR3 bases are TGTGCCAGCAGCCTCCACCGGACAGGGACCCAGTACTTC. It is translated as CASSLHRTGTQYF.

The V call is TRBV12-3 or TRBV12-4, the J call TRBJ1-2, with D perhaps matching TRBD1 (5 bases). The CDR3 is 14 residues long. V was clipped by 4 bases and J by 6 bases, with 15 bases between them. CDR3 bases: TGTGCCAGCAGTTCCCTAGAGGTGGGGGATGGCTACACCTTC. Its translation: CASSSLEVGDGYTF.

In its sample, this clonotype was seen many times. The chain is built from TRBV27 and TRBJ2-7, with 11 bases fitting TRBD1. Germline V lookup: CDR1 MNHEY, CDR2 SMNVEV (reference sequence). This CDR3 is 15 amino acids long. V lost 6 bases to trimming and J lost 0 bases; unmatched junction nucleotides: 4. The CDR3 here is CASSQDRGPSYEQYF. CDR3 sequence (DNA): TGTGCCAGCAGCCAGGACAGGGGGCCCTCCTACGAGCAGTACTTC.

Many counts were recorded for this clonotype. The chain couples TRBV5-5 to TRBJ2-5; the match to TRBD1 covers 7 bases. Trimming at V came to 4 bases and at J to 0 bases, leaving 0 bases not matched to a gene. Germline CDR1 SGHKS, CDR2 YYEKEE (reference sequence). This CDR3 has 13 amino acids. CDR3 bases: TGTGCCAGCAGCGGGACAGACCAAGAGACCCAGTACTTC. Amino acids: CASSGTDQETQYF.

The V call is TRBV6-2 or TRBV6-3, the J call TRBJ1-2; D not resolved. Trimming left V 2 bases short and J 1 base short, with 5 bases between. Germline lookup yields CDR1 MNHEY and CDR2 SVGEGT. This CDR3 is 13 amino acids long. CDR3: CASSYTYNYGYTF. The CDR3 nucleotides are TGTGCCAGCAGTTACACGTATAACTATGGCTACACCTTC.

This clonotype has just a few counts. CDR3 protein: CASSETQGANIQYF. In DNA form, the CDR3 reads TGTGCCAGCAGTGAAACACAGGGGGCTAACATTCAGTACTTC. The rearrangement joins TRBV28 to TRBJ2-4; TRBD1 matches 9 bases. The CDR3 loop spans 14 amino acids. J was trimmed by 7 bases and V by 5 bases; bases with no gene match: 6. Germline V CDR1 and CDR2: MDHEN, SYDVKM.

In its sample, this clonotype was seen a few times. CDR3 DNA sequence: TGCAGCGGGGTTAACACTGAAGCTTTCTTT. Its translation: CSGVNTEAFF. V gene TRBV29-1 combines with J gene TRBJ1-1; no clear D. V lost 7 bases, J lost 2 bases, and 5 bases lay in between. Germline V gene data show CDR1 as SQVTM and CDR2 as ANQGSEA. This CDR3 spans 10 amino acids.

The chain has TRBV12-3 or TRBV12-4 and TRBJ2-3, with D uncertain. V lost 8 bases to trimming and J lost 7 bases, with 22 bases between them. The CDR3 runs 15 residues. This CDR3 is CASHRRSGRVNTQYF. The CDR3 nucleotides read TGTGCCAGCCATCGACGCTCAGGACGAGTAAATACGCAGTATTTT.

This clonotype has a handful of counts. The chain uses TRBV28 and TRBJ2-2; TRBD1 matches 7 bases. Unmatched junction bases numbered 17, after V lost 7 bases and J lost 6 bases. The germline V gene encodes CDR1 MDHEN and CDR2 SYDVKM. This CDR3 is built from 17 residues. CDR3 amino acids: CASTLDPLAGGAGELFF. For the CDR3, the DNA is TGTGCCAGCACCTTAGATCCGTTGGCAGGGGGTGCCGGGGAGCTGTTTTTT.

This clonotype has just a few counts. The J gene is TRBJ1-3, the V gene TRBV6-5; D gene unclear. Germline V gene data show CDR1 as MNHEY and CDR2 as SVGAGI. CDR3 length: 15 amino acids. V lost 0 bases and J lost 0, with 6 bases in between. CDR3 in DNA: TGTGCCAGCAGTTACTCATCAGTCTCTGGAAACACCATATATTTT. Residues: CASSYSSVSGNTIYF.

Many counts were recorded for this clonotype. CDR3 in DNA: TGTGCCATCCAAGCGAGTATAGAACTATGTGAGCAGTTCTTC. It translates to CAIQASIELCEQFF. The V gene is TRBV10-3, the J gene TRBJ2-1; D is unresolved. The germline V gene has CDR1 ENHRY and CDR2 SYGVKD. Trimming removed 8 bases at V and 9 bases at J, with 20 bases between. This CDR3 spans 14 amino acids.

The chain recombines TRBV20-1 with TRBJ1-3, with 7 bases matching TRBD1. Germline CDR1 DFQATT, CDR2 SNEGSKA (reference sequence). The CDR3 spans 15 residues. V was pared by 1 base and J by 4 bases, with 7 bases of the junction left unmatched. CDR3 sequence reads: CSARVQGGGGNTIYF. As DNA, the CDR3 is TGCAGTGCTAGAGTCCAGGGGGGCGGAGGAAACACCATATATTTT.

This clonotype was detected many times. The chain links TRBV6-1 to TRBJ1-1, with D possibly TRBD1 on 5 matching bases. Trimming pared 4 bases from V and 1 base from J, leaving 10 bases between. The germline CDR1 and CDR2 sequences are MNHNS and SASEGT. The CDR3 sequence is 14 residues long. CDR3 sequence reads: CASSALTANTEAFF. The CDR3 DNA is TGTGCCAGCAGTGCACTGACAGCGAACACTGAAGCTTTCTTT.